Sequencing of this TCR beta chain was carried out in a study of CXCR3-negative and CXCR3-positive naive CD8 T cells. Naivety in CD8+ T cells corresponded to a CD45RO-CCR7+CD27+CD95- phenotype. On this clonotype itself: Antigen: not known.

Study conclusions and caveats: Surface CD5 looked about the same in the naive subsets, so the authors worked out TCR strength from TRB CDR3 properties.

The length of the CDR3 is 14 residues. In germline, CDR1 is SGHRS, CDR2 YFSETQ. UMI-tagged TRB cDNA libraries were built via 5' RACE. TCRdb re-called the 5' RACE reads and catalogs CDR3 proteins one per entry, DNA excluded. The sample totals 90,000 to 100,000 distinct CDR3 sequences; its top ten clones hold roughly 1.8%. The sequence came from a human donor in good health. Some clones in this sample may be carry-over from other donors' samples. Sequencing was carried out using naive CXCR3- CD8+ T cells from blood. Subset here: CD45RO-CCR7+CD27+CD95- naive CD8+ T cells lacking CXCR3 (TNR3-). The chain combines TRBV5-1 with TRBJ1-2; the TRBD1 assignment by TCRdb is unverifiable without DNA. CDR3 residues: CASSLGQGAFGYTF.